This T cell receptor beta chain was identified in a study of beta chain features in type 1 diabetes. Whole-study results and caveats: Fewer junction insertions and more nucleotide deletions appeared in type 1 diabetes patients.

Isolated RNA was reverse transcribed in full, so expressed TCRB transcripts were sequenced. The protocol was immunoSEQ multiplex PCR, while the TCRdb copy is restricted to in-frame clones and leaves out a portion. The data contain 680,000 or so clones, less than 20% of them singletons. Based on CD45RO/CCR7/CD25/CD127/CD95/CD27, CD4+ regulatory, stem cell-like memory, naive and central memory cells were sorted. All sorted populations exceeded 95% purity. Notes on this clone: Its antigen remains unknown.

The germline V and J ends were trimmed by 7 bases and 4 bases, with 14 bases remaining between them. In germline, CDR1 is LGHNT, CDR2 FRNRAP. CDR3 length: 13 residues. The chain joins TRBV12-5 to TRBJ2-7; D is unclear. Sequencing was done on a sample of naive CD4+ T cells from blood. The sequence derives from a man aged 18 to 35 in good health. CDR3 sequence reads: CASEARPLYEQYF. The DNA for the CDR3 is TGTGCTAGTGAGGCCCGACCTTTATACGAGCAGTACTTC.